This T cell receptor (beta chain) was profiled in a study of OX40 agonist ivuxolimab in advanced cancers. The repertoire was sequenced with immunoSEQ multiplex PCR; TCRdb's copy has only in-frame clones and lacks some. The sample yields around 72,000 clones, roughly 89% seen once. This CDR3 is built from 14 residues. In germline, CDR1 is SGDLS, CDR2 YYNGEE. V was shortened by 3 bases and J by 0 bases, with 9 bases between the two germline ends. This chain links TRBV9 with TRBJ1-1, with D uncertain. The specimen was CD4+ or CD8+ T cells sorted from blood, collected in a trial of the OX40 agonist ivuxolimab. The sequence was obtained from an adult with an advanced solid tumor such as melanoma, head and neck, liver or kidney cancer. CDR3 coding DNA: TGTGCCAGCAGCGGGGGATCAGTGAACACTGAAGCTTTCTTT. As protein: CASSGGSVNTEAFF.